Following are 9 T cell receptor beta chains from one sample sequenced in a study of blood T cell repertoires in COVID-19. Method: immunoSEQ multiplex PCR; TCRdb's copy keeps in-frame clones and lacks some. The table has around 200,000 clones, 70% to 90% seen once. The material sequenced was peripheral blood. The receptors shown here come from a man aged 55 to 70 with acute or convalescent COVID-19.

The table lists this clone with a few counts. This rearrangement joins TRBV4-2 to TRBJ2-4; 12 bases are a match to TRBD2. The junction had 5 bases not matched to a gene; V was cut back by 4 bases and J by 1 base. The CDR3 extends over 17 amino acids. Germline loops: CDR1 LGHNA, CDR2 YNFKEQ. The CDR3 DNA follows: TGTGCCAGCAGCCGCTCACTAGCGGGAGGTGCCAAAAACATTCAGTACTTC. Its protein product is CASSRSLAGGAKNIQYF.

The chain couples TRBV19 to TRBJ2-1, with 8 bases lining up with TRBD1. The CDR3 is made up of 17 amino acids. The J segment lost 4 bases and the V segment lost 6 bases, leaving 14 bases of the junction unmatched. Germline V gene lookup returns CDR1 LNHDA and CDR2 SQIVND (reference sequence). CDR3 DNA sequence: TGTGCCAGTAGCACTGGGGGAGGACAGGGAAAATACAATGAGCAGTTCTTC. The encoded protein is CASSTGGGQGKYNEQFF.

This clone was found once. This chain uses TRBV2 with TRBJ1-3; D not resolved. Germline CDR1 SNHLY, CDR2 FYNNEI. CDR3 size: 14 residues. Trimming took off 6 bases at V and 0 bases at J, with 9 bases between the two ends. The chain's CDR3 is CASRQGSSGNTIYF. The CDR3 coding sequence is TGTGCCAGCAGGCAAGGGAGCTCTGGAAACACCATATATTTT.

This clone was recorded a few times. The rearrangement uses TRBV2 and TRBJ2-5; D uncertain. There are 11 residues in the CDR3. Deletions cut 6 bases from V and 2 bases from J, with 4 bases between. CDR1 is SNHLY, CDR2 FYNNEI, per germline. The DNA for the CDR3 is TGTGCCAGCAGCGGTCAAGAGACCCAGTACTTC. Protein product: CASSGQETQYF. The whole variable domain, remainder taken from reference TRBV2 and TRBJ2-5, is EPEVTQTPSHQVTQMGQEVILRCVPISNHLYFYWYRQILGQKVEFLVSFYNNEISEKSEIFDDQFSVERPDGSNFTLKIRSTKLEDSAMYFCASSGQETQYFGPGTRLLVL.

The CDR3, as DNA: TGTGCCAGCAGCTTCGGGCGAGGGATTGGAGAGCAGTACTTC. Protein product: CASSFGRGIGEQYF. The chain employs TRBV5-8 and TRBJ2-7, with D perhaps matching TRBD2 (5 bases). Trimming shortened V by 2 bases and J by 7 bases, and 16 bases separated the two germline ends. The CDR3 consists of 14 residues. Germline-derived CDR1 and CDR2 are SGHTS and YDEGEE.

This chain joins TRBV5-1 and TRBJ2-2; 7 bases map to TRBD2. The ends lost 3 bases at V and 4 bases at J; junction bases unmatched: 6. This CDR3 spans 15 amino acids. The V gene's germline CDR1 is SGHRS and CDR2 YFSETQ. The CDR3 reads CASSSPGGRTGELFF. The CDR3 coding sequence is TGCGCCAGCAGCTCCCCGGGGGGTCGCACCGGGGAGCTGTTTTTT.

This sequence joins TRBV30 and TRBJ2-7, with TRBD1 matching over 9 bases. Trimming removed 0 bases from V and 6 bases from J; junction bases left unmatched: 9. The CDR3 has 15 residues. Per germline, CDR1 GTSNPN and CDR2 SVGIG (reference sequence). Written as DNA, the CDR3 is TGTGCCTGGAGTGTGGGACAGGGCACCATCTCCGAGCAGTACTTC. It codes for CAWSVGQGTISEQYF.

In this sample, this clone turned up once. V is TRBV7-9 and J is TRBJ2-3; 13 bases map to TRBD2. Per germline, CDR1 SEHNR and CDR2 FQNEAQ (reference sequence). Trimming removed 3 bases from V and 4 bases from J; junction bases left unmatched: 13. The CDR3 sequence is 19 residues long. This CDR3 is CASSLYHGTSGKGADTQYF. For the CDR3, the DNA is TGTGCCAGCAGCTTGTACCACGGGACTAGCGGGAAAGGGGCAGATACGCAGTATTTT.

The rearrangement joins TRBV5-6 to TRBJ2-7; 8 nucleotides line up with TRBD2. The CDR3 has 16 residues. Germline V gene sequence: CDR1 SGHDT, CDR2 YYEEEE. J was trimmed by 0 bases and V by 3 bases; bases with no gene match: 8. CDR3 residues: CASSSIRAGGSYEQYF. The CDR3 nucleotides read TGTGCCAGCAGCTCGATTAGGGCGGGGGGCTCCTACGAGCAGTACTTC.